Listed here are 15 T cell receptor beta chains from one sample, sequenced in a study of T cell repertoires in cytomegalovirus infection. TCRdb processed the reads anew with MiXCR; each CDR3 protein has one entry. This sample carries around 770,000 distinct CDR3 sequences, under 35% of them seen once, and the ten largest clones take about 12%. Their specific antigens are unknown. Sequences were derived from cultured CD8+ T cells from PBMCs, sampled from culture after CMV antigen stimulation. The receptors were sampled from a human donor in good health (CMV status not recorded). Some clones in this sample may be carry-over from other donors' samples.

The V gene is TRBV5-1, the J gene TRBJ2-2; 7 bases line up with TRBD2. CDR3 size: 16 residues. V lost 0 bases to trimming and J lost 3 bases; unmatched junction nucleotides: 5. Germline CDR1 SGHRS, CDR2 YFSETQ. The CDR3 loop reads CASSLALAGDTGELFF. The CDR3 coding sequence is TGCGCCAGCAGCTTGGCCCTTGCGGGGGACACCGGGGAGCTGTTTTTT.

The chain carries TRBV7-9 and TRBJ1-6; 8 bases fit TRBD1. The CDR3 runs to 18 residues. J was trimmed by 0 bases and V by 3 bases; bases with no gene match: 7. Per germline, CDR1 SEHNR and CDR2 FQNEAQ (reference sequence). In nucleotides, the CDR3 is TGTGCCAGCAGCTTGGACAGGGAATTAAGCTCCTATAATTCACCCCTCCACTTT. Its protein is CASSLDRELSSYNSPLHF.

This clonotype was counted only a few times. V is TRBV28 and J is TRBJ1-1; D unresolved. The CDR3 totals 14 residues. The V gene's germline CDR1 is MDHEN and CDR2 SYDVKM. V lost 8 bases and J 4 bases, leaving 17 bases between the germline ends. CDR3 loop: CASLEVGLSTEAFF. The CDR3 DNA sequence: TGTGCCAGCTTGGAGGTAGGGCTTAGCACTGAAGCTTTCTTT.

This clonotype was detected a few times. V and J are TRBV10-3 and TRBJ1-2; 7 nucleotides match TRBD1. Per germline, CDR1 ENHRY and CDR2 SYGVKD. V lost 10 bases to trimming and J lost 2 bases; unmatched junction nucleotides: 4. The CDR3 covers 12 residues. The CDR3: CANRDRNYGYTF. CDR3 bases: TGTGCCAACCGGGACAGAAACTATGGCTACACCTTC.

This clonotype was seen more than once but under ten times. The V and J genes are TRBV28 and TRBJ2-7; maybe TRBD1 (6 bases). Germline values: CDR1 MDHEN, CDR2 SYDVKM. The CDR3 sequence is 15 residues long. Trimming took off 4 bases at V and 4 bases at J, with 17 bases between the two ends. CDR3 DNA sequence: TGTGCCAGCAGTTCAGGACAGAGGACGGGGTACGAGCAGTACGTC. Translated, it gives CASSSGQRTGYEQYV.

This clonotype was seen many times. The gene calls are TRBV7-7 and TRBJ2-7; D might be TRBD1 (5 bases). This CDR3 has 13 amino acids. Per the germline V gene, CDR1 is SSHAT and CDR2 is FNYEAQ (reference sequence). Here the CDR3 reads CASSFAGSYEQYV. In nucleotides, the CDR3 is TGTGCTAGCAGCTTCGCAGGGTCCTACGAGCAGTACGTC.

In this sample, this clonotype turned up a few times. The chain is built from TRBV7-9 and TRBJ2-3, with D possibly being TRBD1 (6 bases). The germline gives CDR1 SEHNR, CDR2 FQNEAQ (reference sequence). Trimming removed 3 bases from V and 4 bases from J, with 11 bases in between. The CDR3 runs to 14 residues. The CDR3 loop reads CASSFLGGADTQYF. CDR3 DNA: TGTGCCAGCAGCTTCCTAGGGGGTGCAGATACGCAGTATTTT.

There are a few counts of this clonotype. The J gene is TRBJ1-1, the V gene TRBV28; 7 nucleotides line up with TRBD1. CDR1 MDHEN and CDR2 SYDVKM come from the germline V gene. This CDR3 contains 14 residues. After removal of 5 bases from V and 4 bases from J, the junction contained 7 bases not matched to a gene. The DNA for the CDR3 is TGTGCCAGCAGTGCCGCAGGGGGAGGCACTGAAGCTTTCTTT. Its protein product is CASSAAGGGTEAFF.

The chain is built from TRBV11-3 and TRBJ2-5; TRBD2 aligns across 13 bases. In germline, CDR1 is SGHNT, CDR2 YENEEA. The J segment lost 1 base and the V segment lost 5 bases, leaving 7 bases of the junction unmatched. This CDR3 contains 17 residues. The CDR3 sequence is CASSLRLAGGPQETQYF. The CDR3 DNA reads TGTGCCAGCAGCCTTAGACTAGCGGGGGGCCCCCAAGAGACCCAGTACTTC.

The chain is built from TRBV9 and TRBJ1-2; D is undetermined. Looked up from germline, CDR1 is SGDLS and CDR2 is YYNGEE. V was cut by 0 bases and J by 4 bases, with 13 bases left in between. The CDR3 covers 15 residues. Here the CDR3 DNA reads TGTGCCAGCAGCGTAGCGATCGACAACCCCTATGGCTACACCTTC. Encoded protein: CASSVAIDNPYGYTF.

The chain recombines TRBV27 with TRBJ2-3; the match to TRBD2 covers 7 bases. Germline CDR1 MNHEY, CDR2 SMNVEV (reference sequence). V shed 3 bases, J shed 6 bases, and the junction held 6 bases outside the gene matches. The CDR3 length is 14 residues. The CDR3 loop reads CASSFSRGGDTQYF. CDR3 in DNA: TGTGCCAGCAGTTTTTCCCGGGGAGGGGATACGCAGTATTTT.

This clonotype appeared many times. The rearrangement uses TRBV6-1 and TRBJ1-2; D unclear. This CDR3 region has 16 residues. The V gene lost 1 base and the J gene lost 4 bases, with 16 bases spanning the gap. The V gene's germline CDR1 is MNHNS and CDR2 SASEGT. The chain's CDR3 is CASSEGPAQYSYGYTF. In DNA, the CDR3 is TGTGCCAGCAGTGAAGGTCCAGCCCAATATTCCTATGGCTACACCTTC.

V gene TRBV25-1 combines with J gene TRBJ1-3; 10 bases are shared with TRBD1. V shed 4 bases and J 4 bases; nucleotides not matched to a gene: 4. This CDR3 comprises 15 residues. Per the germline V gene, CDR1 is MGHDK and CDR2 is SYGVNS. The CDR3 DNA is TGTGCCAGCAGTGGACAGGGGGCAACAGGAAACACCATATATTTT. This sequence encodes CASSGQGATGNTIYF.

The rearrangement uses TRBV10-3 and TRBJ1-1, with a weak D call TRBD1 (6 bases). V was shortened by 0 bases and J by 5 bases, with 13 bases between the two germline ends. The length of the CDR3 is 15 residues. The germline V gene has CDR1 ENHRY and CDR2 SYGVKD. CDR3 coding DNA: TGTGCCATCAGTGAGTCTAGGGGGTTAGAAACTGAAGCTTTCTTT. Translated: CAISESRGLETEAFF.

This clonotype was counted at least ten times. The V call is TRBV7-9, the J call TRBJ1-1; D is unresolved. Per the germline V gene, CDR1 is SEHNR and CDR2 is FQNEAQ (reference sequence). V gave up 5 bases and J gave up 3 bases, with 16 bases separating them. This CDR3 is built from 15 residues. CDR3 coding DNA: TGTGCCAGCAGCCCCCTTAGAGGCGTGTACACTGAAGCTTTCTTT. Amino acid sequence: CASSPLRGVYTEAFF.